What follows is one TCR beta chain and its context. Its antigen is still unknown. No qualities accompany the bases; no much larger clone lies one base away. This entry belongs to a study of blood T cell repertoires in COVID-19 (dated by TCRdb to 2020 to 2022). In the study overall: Samples covering the acute and convalescent phases of COVID-19 were provided by collaborators in the United States, Italy and Spain. The material from the prospective study consisted of cDNA or gDNA derived from T cells, B-cell-depleted T cells, or PBMCs. Deeply sampled blood TCRbeta repertoires from subjects exposed to, actively infected with, or recovered from COVID-19 were included in the dataset. The repertoires were released in a freely available public database meant as a resource for research on the immune response to SARS-CoV-2. The samples were drawn from two sources: the first 160 participants of the ongoing ImmuneRACE study, and 1,254 subjects contributed by 6 global collaborators. Nearly every sample came with metadata listing a de-identified subject ID, COVID-19 status, age in years and sex. HLA class I and class II types, where available, came from metadata supplied by the sample provider rather than from assay-based typing. The study at large found these results: Clinical and demographic metadata were provided uncurated, with the amount varying by source and participant.

TCRbeta CDR3 regions were amplified from genomic DNA using the immunoSEQ Assay, a bias-controlled multiplex PCR. Processing in the source paper ran as follows. Nucleated cell counts per sample were estimated from amplification of reference gene primers within the assay. To quantify the absolute abundance of each unique TCRbeta CDR3 rearrangement, sequence reads were collapsed and filtered. Productive Simpson clonality was computed per sample as the square root of Simpson's diversity index over productive rearrangements. Drawn from immuneACCESS, this table holds only the in-frame rearrangements with V and J called that TCRdb kept. Clones are partly lost; checked studies trace under half to an unresolved V gene and leave the rest unexplained. The D gene and trimming were derived from the DNA, and the V and J assignments and clone size from that table. For this sample the table gives 65,000 or so clones, of which more than 65% were detected only once. In total, the top ten clones hold about 25% of the sample.

Each collaborating institution followed its own protocols to collect whole blood in K2EDTA tubes. For TCRbeta analysis, collaborators shipped samples in one of three forms: frozen whole blood, isolated PBMCs, or DNA extracted from either of those sample types. The CDR3 has 15 amino acids, counting the end cysteine and phenylalanine. Of the read, only the CDR3 DNA is kept; its 45 bases are in frame from base 1. V ends up 2 bases short and J 5 bases short, with an unmatched junction base count of 7. Via the germline V gene, CDR1 is SGDLS and CDR2 YYNGEE. The rearranged segments are TRBV9 and TRBJ2-5, and 9 bases in between align with TRBD2. This receptor was taken from a human donor in a cohort sampled during active COVID-19. The material sequenced was peripheral blood. CDR3 protein: CASSVGGRALETQYF. Read as DNA, the sequence is TGTGCCAGCAGCGTTGGCGGGAGGGCGTTGGAGACCCAGTACTTC.